Listed below are T cell receptor beta chains from one sample, sequenced in a study of T cells expressing NK-cell markers. With the 5' RACE reads reprocessed, TCRdb shows one record per CDR3 protein and no DNA. The sample's table shows about 450,000 distinct CDR3 sequences. The sequencing input was blood T cells: a sorted CD56 or NKG2C T cell subset, CD4+ or CD8+ T cells, or bulk PBMC T cells (not recorded which). The receptors were gathered from a woman between 18 and 70 years old in good health. Both conserved end residues are part of each CDR3.

>TRBV29-1|TRBJ2-1
CSVAEGLEQFF
>TRBV20-1|TRBJ2-1
CSAPDTSDYEQFF
>TRBV2|TRBJ1-2
CASSEGQGSRGYTF
>TRBV7-2|TRBJ2-1
CASSSQTIPQNEQFF
>TRBV12-3/TRBV12-4|TRBJ1-5
CASSLDSLVSQPQHF
>TRBV27|TRBJ2-5
CASSLGLDLETQYF
>TRBV20-1|TRBJ2-7
CSASLQGPYEQYF
>TRBV7-9|TRBJ2-7
CASSPLTPGAPHEQYF
>TRBV11-2|TRBJ2-1
CASSLDGNTNNEQFF
>TRBV29-1|TRBJ2-1
CSLMLGYATYEQFF
>TRBV10-3|TRBJ1-2
CAISESDREGDGYTF
>TRBV20-1|TRBJ2-3
CSARPSGFRTDTQYF
>TRBV12-3/TRBV12-4|TRBJ2-7
CASSKGDSYEQYF
>TRBV20-1|TRBJ1-6
CSARDLEEASPLHF
>TRBV28|TRBJ2-3
CASHRTSGRVTDTQYF
>TRBV25-1|TRBJ1-1
CASSDSLLITEAFF
>TRBV20-1|TRBJ2-3
CSARPPDGGTDTQYF
>TRBV9|TRBJ2-2
CASQGNTGELFF
>TRBV29-1|TRBJ2-1
CSVNYEDNEQFF
>TRBV4-2|TRBJ1-6
CASSQWVVGSSYNSPLHF
>TRBV4-3|TRBJ1-5
CASSQDRRGNQPQHF
>TRBV6-5|TRBJ2-5
CASSYGSETQYF
>TRBV10-3|TRBJ2-1
CAISELSSGVGNEQFF
>TRBV5-1|TRBJ2-3
CASSPGLAGLKTDTQYF
>TRBV24-1|TRBJ2-1
CATSDPPPSRTYNEQFF
>TRBV2|TRBJ2-2
CASSEGRGSGELFF
>TRBV24-1|TRBJ2-5
CATSGSGRSETQYF
>TRBV20-1|TRBJ2-7
CSARIAGGRYEQYF
>TRBV11-1|TRBJ2-3
CASSRLESGTSGSADTQYF
>TRBV6-1|TRBJ1-1
CASSEGRVNTEAFF
>TRBV20-1|TRBJ2-4
CSAGGQGARNIQYF
>TRBV7-8|TRBJ2-1
CASSLRRGRNEQFF
>TRBV12-3/TRBV12-4|TRBJ1-5
CASSMGGRGNQPQHF
>TRBV6-1|TRBJ2-3
CASTASGGVTDTQYF
>TRBV7-9|TRBJ1-2
CASSSPLAPYGYTF
>TRBV10-3|TRBJ2-4
CAISDIVGQKDF
>TRBV7-6|TRBJ2-1
CASSLGQSSWVYNEQFF
>TRBV4-3|TRBJ1-4
CASSQDRMEKLFF
>TRBV29-1|TRBJ2-7
CSVARTGVYEQYF
>TRBV6-2/TRBV6-3|TRBJ2-3
CASSSRTAAPPHHTDTQYF
>TRBV12-3/TRBV12-4|TRBJ1-5
CASSRQLDNQPQHF
>TRBV29-1|TRBJ2-2
CSVLRTGGHTGELFF
>TRBV19|TRBJ1-5
CASSIEGAGVQPQHF
>TRBV20-1|TRBJ2-1
CSAPGASGSSEQFF
>TRBV20-1|TRBJ1-4
CSARPRTGRGEKLFF
>TRBV4-2|TRBJ2-5
CASSQPRRLEGQTQYF
>TRBV12-3/TRBV12-4|TRBJ2-3
CASSLAGGGLDTQYF
>TRBV7-3|TRBJ2-7
CASSSDRGSGEQYF
>TRBV12-3/TRBV12-4|TRBJ2-5
CASSSTGGETQYF